This T cell receptor beta chain was identified during a study of cytotoxic CD8 clonotypes in ibrutinib-treated CLL. Study information: By median roughly 74 months, approximately twelve had progressed and 14 stayed remitted; responses had been 2 complete and around 24 partial.

The CDR3 has 14 amino acids. J gave up 2 bases and V 4 bases, and 5 bases lay outside the gene matches. The germline gives CDR1 SGDLS, CDR2 YYNGEE. A word on this clone: The antigen is unknown.

As input for TCR beta libraries, roughly 2 micrograms of genomic DNA came from cryopreserved PBMCs. Study-level results: Public clonotypes, an uncommon group, contracted or remained stable on treatment. Clonality rose at ibrutinib response, held steady in sustained remission, and fell toward baseline at progression.

Method: immunoSEQ multiplex PCR; TCRdb's copy keeps in-frame clones and lacks some. The repertoire holds 15,000 to 20,000 clones, with approximately 84% as singletons. Sequences were derived from PBMCs, sampled before ibrutinib treatment. The receptor was derived from a human donor with chronic lymphocytic leukemia. The chain couples TRBV9 to TRBJ2-5, with TRBD1 matching 7 bases. In DNA form, the CDR3 reads TGTGCCAGCAGCCAATGGGACAGACAAGAGACCCAGTACTTC. It is translated as CASSQWDRQETQYF.